The rows below give T cell receptor beta chains drawn from one sample of a study of blood T cell repertoires in COVID-19. Measured with immunoSEQ multiplex PCR; TCRdb has only the in-frame clones, and not every one. The table includes about 45,000 clones, over 80% detected once. Specimen: peripheral blood. The receptors stem from a human donor in a cohort sampled during active COVID-19. The CDR3 runs from the conserved cysteine through the conserved F or W. Fields, in order: V gene, D gene, clone size, J gene, CDR3 DNA, CDR3 protein. D genes are given only for firm matches. A row's size may be missing; if present it is once, few, many or a size class.

TRBV4-3,.,.,TRBJ2-5,TGCGCCAGCAGCCAAGATACGGGAGTGGAGACCCAGTACTTC,CASSQDTGVETQYF
TRBV5-6,TRBD2,.,TRBJ2-5,TGTGCCAGCAGCACCCGACTAGCGGGAGCGAGAGAGACCCAGTACTTC,CASSTRLAGARETQYF
TRBV9,.,.,TRBJ1-1,TGTGCCAGCGCGCCCAAGCTCCTGGACACTGAAGCTTTCTTT,CASAPKLLDTEAFF
TRBV23-1,.,few,TRBJ2-7,TGCGCCAGCACCGCGGGTAGTGGCAGCTCCTACGAGCAGTACTTC,CASTAGSGSSYEQYF
TRBV29-1,.,.,TRBJ2-2,TGCAGCGTTGTAGGACCGCGGGGCGGGGAGCTGTTTTTT,CSVVGPRGGELFF
TRBV28,.,.,TRBJ2-7,TGTGCCAGCAGTTTCATTCGGTACGAGCAGTACTTC,CASSFIRYEQYF
TRBV14,.,.,TRBJ2-3,TGTGCCAGCAGCCAAGTGTTGACGGGGATGCGCACAGATACGCAGTATTTT,CASSQVLTGMRTDTQYF
TRBV6-1,.,.,TRBJ2-7,TGTGCCAGCAGTGATCAACGGGACTCCTACGAGCAGTACTTC,CASSDQRDSYEQYF
TRBV9,TRBD2,once,TRBJ2-2,TGTGCCAGCAGCGTCGGGAGGTTCACCGGGGAGCTGTTTTTT,CASSVGRFTGELFF
TRBV30,.,.,TRBJ1-6,TGTGCCTGGAGACTAGGGGGCTCCTATAATTCACCCCTCCACTTT,CAWRLGGSYNSPLHF
TRBV5-5,.,few,TRBJ2-7,TGTGCCAGCAGCTCGGCGGGATACGAGCAGTACTTC,CASSSAGYEQYF
TRBV9,TRBD1,.,TRBJ2-2,TGTGCCAGCAGCGTAAGAACAGGGGTTTCGACCGGGGAGCTGTTTTTT,CASSVRTGVSTGELFF
TRBV11-2,.,.,TRBJ2-1,TGTGCCAGCAGCCAGGGACACGACAATGAGCAGTTCTTC,CASSQGHDNEQFF
TRBV27,.,.,TRBJ1-5,TGTGCCAGCAGTCCCACCACTCGTAATCAGCCCCAGCATTTT,CASSPTTRNQPQHF
TRBV7-9,TRBD1,.,TRBJ2-1,TGTGCCAGCAGTTCAGCAGGGACAGGGGGAAATGAGCAGTTCTTC,CASSSAGTGGNEQFF
TRBV27,TRBD2,.,TRBJ2-1,TGTGCCAGCAGTGGCGGGACTAGCGTAAATGAGCAGTTCTTC,CASSGGTSVNEQFF
TRBV2,.,.,TRBJ2-7,TGTGCCAGCAGTGTTCTCGCGCAGGCCTACGAGCAGTACTTC,CASSVLAQAYEQYF
TRBV18,TRBD1,.,TRBJ1-5,TGTGCCAGCTCACCAAGTTCGGACAGGACTCAGCCCCAGCATTTT,CASSPSSDRTQPQHF
TRBV5-1,TRBD2,.,TRBJ2-2,TGCGCCAGCAGCTTGGCCGGGACTAGCGGGAGTGGCGGGGAGCTGTTTTTT,CASSLAGTSGSGGELFF
TRBV28,TRBD2,.,TRBJ2-1,TGTGCCAGCAGGACCGGGACTAGCGGGAGTCACGTGTTCTTC,CASRTGTSGSHVFF
TRBV4-3,TRBD1,.,TRBJ2-7,TGCGCCAGCAGCCAGGGGACAGGGTACGAGCAGTACTTC,CASSQGTGYEQYF
TRBV6-2/TRBV6-3,TRBD1,.,TRBJ1-2,TGTGCCAGCAGTTACTCTACAGGGGTCTATTATGGCTACACCTTC,CASSYSTGVYYGYTF
TRBV7-3,.,.,TRBJ2-5,TGTGCCAGCAGCTTAGTTGGAGGGCCCGGGGAGACCCAGTACTTC,CASSLVGGPGETQYF
TRBV6-2/TRBV6-3,.,.,TRBJ2-4,TGTGCCAGCAGTTACCCCCAGGGGGGCGGAGAACTAGCCAAAAACATTCAGTACTTC,CASSYPQGGGELAKNIQYF
TRBV10-3,TRBD1,.,TRBJ2-7,TGTGCCATCAGAGGGTCAGGGGGCTCCTACGAGCAGTACTTC,CAIRGSGGSYEQYF
TRBV7-2,TRBD2,.,TRBJ2-3,TGTGCCAGCCCGACTGGCGGGAGGTTGTCAGATACGCAGTATTTT,CASPTGGRLSDTQYF
TRBV29-1,TRBD2,.,TRBJ2-1,TGCAGCGTTGATCCTGGGACTAGCGCTGTCAATGAGCAGTTCTTC,CSVDPGTSAVNEQFF
TRBV7-3,TRBD2,.,TRBJ2-7,TGTGCCAGCAGCCCTGGGCTAGCGGGAGCCCGGGGATACGAGCAGTACTTC,CASSPGLAGARGYEQYF
TRBV7-3,.,.,TRBJ1-1,TGTGCCAGCAGGGGGACAACGTACACTGAAGCTTTCTTT,CASRGTTYTEAFF
TRBV11-1,TRBD2,.,TRBJ2-7,TGTGCCAGCAGCTTAGACAACGGGAGGGACTCCTACGAGCAGTACTTC,CASSLDNGRDSYEQYF
TRBV5-1,.,.,TRBJ2-7,TGCGCCAGCAGCCCCGGGGGGCCTATTGCCGACGAGCAGTACTTC,CASSPGGPIADEQYF
TRBV11-2,TRBD2,.,TRBJ2-4,TGTGCCAGCAGCAAGCGACTAGCGGGATGGGAAAACATTCAGTACTTC,CASSKRLAGWENIQYF
TRBV9,TRBD1,.,TRBJ2-1,TGTGCCAGCAGCATAGGACAGGCGAACAATGAGCAGTTCTTC,CASSIGQANNEQFF
TRBV10-1,TRBD1,once,TRBJ1-3,TGCGCCAGCAGTGAGAACCTGGGACAGGAGGCCCGTGGAAACACCATATATTTT,CASSENLGQEARGNTIYF
TRBV24-1,.,.,TRBJ2-5,TGTGCCACCAGTGATTTTCGCGGGACTTACCAAGAGACCCAGTACTTC,CATSDFRGTYQETQYF
TRBV2,.,.,TRBJ2-1,TGTGCCAGCAGACTAGGGAATGAGCAGTTCTTC,CASRLGNEQFF
TRBV29-1,TRBD1,.,TRBJ2-1,TGCAGCGCCTCGGGACAGGGTACCAGATCTTATAACAATGAGCAGTTCTTC,CSASGQGTRSYNNEQFF
TRBV15,.,.,TRBJ2-1,TGTGCCACCAGCAGGTCGGGGTTTAATGAGCAGTTCTTC,CATSRSGFNEQFF
TRBV27,.,.,TRBJ2-1,TGTGCCAGCAGTCCCCTTGTGGGCCCCTACAATGAGCAGTTCTTC,CASSPLVGPYNEQFF